Below, 5 T cell receptor beta chains from the same sample are listed, as sequenced in a study of T cell repertoires in cytomegalovirus infection. What these receptors recognize is not known. In TCRdb, the reads were re-called with MiXCR into one record per CDR3 protein. Among approximately 83,000 distinct CDR3 sequences, 20% to 30% were seen once, and the ten largest hold roughly 50%. The specimen comprised CD8+ T cells from cultured PBMCs, sampled from culture after CMV antigen stimulation. These receptors all stem from a human donor in good health (CMV status not recorded). Some clones in this sample may be carry-over from other donors' samples.

This clonotype was counted between two and nine times. The chain has TRBV3-1 and TRBJ2-2; possible D gene TRBD2, 5 bases. Trimming cost V 7 bases and J 7 bases, with 10 bases left between them. The CDR3 extends over 12 amino acids. From germline, CDR1 is LGHDT and CDR2 YNNKEL (reference sequence). The CDR3 sequence is CASKREYGELFF. The CDR3 DNA follows: TGTGCCAGCAAGAGGGAATACGGGGAGCTGTTTTTT.

This clonotype was found a few times. The junction shows a germline mismatch at one end, possibly a read error. This chain links TRBV7-6 with TRBJ2-1, with 9 bases that match TRBD1. The CDR3 extends over 14 amino acids. Germline V lookup: CDR1 SGHVS, CDR2 FNYEAQ. This CDR3 reads CASSLATGGNEQFF. CDR3 nucleotides: TGTGCCAGCAGCCTAGCGACAGGGGGCAATGAGCAGTTCTTC.

The V and J genes are TRBV5-4 and TRBJ2-1; TRBD2 is a possible D gene (5 bases). V was clipped by 0 bases and J by 5 bases, with 9 bases between them. Germline V gene sequence: CDR1 SGHNT, CDR2 YYREEE (reference sequence). The CDR3 spans 14 residues. CDR3 loop: CASSLGAANNEQFF. Written as DNA, the CDR3 is TGTGCCAGCAGCTTGGGAGCGGCTAACAATGAGCAGTTCTTC.

This clonotype was detected many times. V is TRBV7-9 and J is TRBJ2-7, with 7 bases that match TRBD1. The germline V gene encodes CDR1 SEHNR and CDR2 FQNEAQ (reference sequence). This CDR3 is built from 15 residues. J lost 3 bases, V lost 1 base, and 6 bases had no gene match. In nucleotides, the CDR3 is TGTGCCAGCAGCTTAGTAAGGGGGCCGAACTACGAGCAGTACTTC. Amino acids: CASSLVRGPNYEQYF.

This clonotype was detected only a few times. The chain joins TRBV7-8 to TRBJ1-5; D is perhaps TRBD1 (6 bases). Between the trimmed V and J ends, which lost 1 base and 4 bases, there was a span of 11 bases. The CDR3 is made up of 15 amino acids. Germline V gene data show CDR1 as SGHVS and CDR2 as FQNEAQ. CDR3 nucleotides: TGTGCCAGCAGCTTAGAGGTACAGGGAAATCAGCCCCAGCATTTT. It encodes CASSLEVQGNQPQHF.